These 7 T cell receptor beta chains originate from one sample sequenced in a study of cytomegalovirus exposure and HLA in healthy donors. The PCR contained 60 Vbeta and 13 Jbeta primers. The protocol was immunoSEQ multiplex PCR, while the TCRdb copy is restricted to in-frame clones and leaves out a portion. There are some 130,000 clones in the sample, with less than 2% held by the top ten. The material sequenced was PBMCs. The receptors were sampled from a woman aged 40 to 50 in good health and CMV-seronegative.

The CDR3: CASSPEDRVSDTQYF. DNA of the CDR3: TGTGCCAGCAGCCCCGAGGACAGGGTATCAGATACGCAGTATTTT. This chain links TRBV4-2 with TRBJ2-3, with 8 nucleotides matching TRBD1. The CDR3 runs to 15 residues. With V trimmed by 4 bases and J by 4 bases, 7 bases remained unmatched. CDR1 and CDR2 from the germline V gene are LGHNA and YNFKEQ.

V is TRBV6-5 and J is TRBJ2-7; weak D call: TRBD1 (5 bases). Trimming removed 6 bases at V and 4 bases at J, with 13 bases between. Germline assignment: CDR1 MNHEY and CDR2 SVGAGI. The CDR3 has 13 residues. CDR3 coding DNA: TGTGCCAGCAGCCGCGACAGCCGATACGAGCAGTACTTC. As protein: CASSRDSRYEQYF.

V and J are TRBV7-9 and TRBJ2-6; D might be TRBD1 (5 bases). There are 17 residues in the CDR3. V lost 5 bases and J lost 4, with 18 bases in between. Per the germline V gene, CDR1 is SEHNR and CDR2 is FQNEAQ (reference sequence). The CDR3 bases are TGTGCCAGCAGCCGAGTGGGGCAGGGAACGGGGGCCAACGTCCTGACTTTC. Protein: CASSRVGQGTGANVLTF.

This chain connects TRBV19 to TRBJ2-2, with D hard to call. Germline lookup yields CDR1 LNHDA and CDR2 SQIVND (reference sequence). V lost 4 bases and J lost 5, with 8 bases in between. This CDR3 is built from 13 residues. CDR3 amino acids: CASSRRDTGELFF. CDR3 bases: TGTGCCAGTAGTAGAAGAGATACCGGGGAGCTGTTTTTT.

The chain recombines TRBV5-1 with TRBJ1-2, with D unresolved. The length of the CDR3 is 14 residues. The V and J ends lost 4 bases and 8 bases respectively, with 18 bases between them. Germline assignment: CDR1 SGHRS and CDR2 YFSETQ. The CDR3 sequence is CASSPTGYSIGYTF. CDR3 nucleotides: TGCGCCAGCAGCCCTACGGGATATAGCATAGGCTACACCTTC.

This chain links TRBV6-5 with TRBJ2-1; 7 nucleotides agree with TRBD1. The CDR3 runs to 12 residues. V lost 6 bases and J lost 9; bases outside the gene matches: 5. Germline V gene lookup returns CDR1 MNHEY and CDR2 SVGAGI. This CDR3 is CASRQQGIEQFF. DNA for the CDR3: TGTGCCAGCAGGCAACAGGGGATTGAGCAGTTCTTC.

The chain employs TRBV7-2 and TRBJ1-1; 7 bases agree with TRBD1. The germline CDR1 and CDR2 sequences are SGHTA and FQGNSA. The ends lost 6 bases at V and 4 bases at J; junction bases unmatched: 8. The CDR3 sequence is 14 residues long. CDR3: CASRLDRVGTEAFF. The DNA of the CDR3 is TGTGCCAGCAGACTTGACAGGGTGGGCACTGAAGCTTTCTTT.